This note documents a single TCR beta chain sequence. The method was immunoSEQ multiplex PCR; TCRdb's version includes in-frame clones alone and lacks a portion of them. This sample has hundreds of thousands of clones, with over 75% found just once. These data belong to a study of blood T cell repertoires in COVID-19. The wider study: Sites in the United States, Italy and Spain provided acute and convalescent COVID-19 samples.

Individuals aged roughly 18 to 95 years were recruited from fewer than 25 US areas. Participant reports of clinical history set cohort assignment. Among Cohort 3 donors, those recovered had two negative PCRs, clearance, or symptom resolution. The V end was cut by 0 bases, the J end by 8 bases, with 14 bases between. The germline V gene encodes CDR1 SGHRS and CDR2 YFSETQ. The CDR3 spans 14 residues. The receptor's source is a man younger than 40 who had recovered from COVID-19. This chain links TRBV5-1 with TRBJ1-2; D gene ambiguous. Sequencing was done on a sample of PBMCs or T cells enriched from blood (not recorded which). The CDR3 DNA reads TGCGCCAGCAGCTTGGTCGGAGACTCTATGGGCTACACCTTC. Its protein product is CASSLVGDSMGYTF.